Listed here are 22 T cell receptor beta chains from one sample, sequenced in a study of glioma-infiltrating T cells after dendritic cell vaccination. Repertoires were generated with immunoSEQ multiplex PCR, while TCRdb's copy carries only in-frame clones and drops some. Of over 55,000 clones detected, 81% appear once; the ten largest clones hold 7.9%. The starting material was blood, obtained before dendritic cell vaccination. These receptors all come from a human donor with glioblastoma.

Only a few counts were recorded for this clone. The DNA for the CDR3 is TGTGCCAGCAGCTACCTACCCCGACAGGGACGGAATTCACCCCTCCACTTT. Translating it yields CASSYLPRQGRNSPLHF. The gene calls are TRBV2 and TRBJ1-6, with 7 bases fitting TRBD1. Germline V CDR1 and CDR2: SNHLY, FYNNEI. V trimming: 6 bases; J trimming: 7 bases; junction bases outside the gene matches: 15. CDR3 length equals 17 residues.

The V call is TRBV2, the J call TRBJ2-7, with TRBD1 identical over 8 bases. Per germline, CDR1 SNHLY and CDR2 FYNNEI. After removal of 3 bases from V and 3 bases from J, the junction contained 7 bases not matched to a gene. The length of the CDR3 is 15 residues. The CDR3 sequence: CASSDDRGYGYEQYF. The CDR3 nucleotides are TGTGCCAGCAGTGACGACAGGGGTTACGGCTACGAGCAGTACTTC.

The V call is TRBV7-3, the J call TRBJ2-2; 10 bases are shared with TRBD1. Germline V lookup: CDR1 SGHTA, CDR2 FQGTGA. V trimming: 5 bases; J trimming: 3 bases; junction bases outside the gene matches: 9. The CDR3 spans 17 residues. The CDR3 nucleotides are TGTGCCAGCAGCCCCACCGGGACAGGGGTAGACACCGGGGAGCTGTTTTTT. It codes for CASSPTGTGVDTGELFF.

DNA for the CDR3: TGTGCCACCAGCAGAGCTGGGGCGACTAATGAAAAACTGTTTTTT. Translating it yields CATSRAGATNEKLFF. The chain combines TRBV15 with TRBJ1-4, with a possible D match to TRBD1 (5 bases). The CDR3 length is 15 residues. The V gene's germline CDR1 is LNHNV and CDR2 YYDKDF (reference sequence). Trimming cost V 1 base and J 2 bases, with 8 bases left between them.

The rearrangement joins TRBV5-1 to TRBJ1-1, with 8 bases lining up with TRBD1. V was pared by 0 bases and J by 3 bases, with 7 bases of the junction left unmatched. Germline V gene sequence: CDR1 SGHRS, CDR2 YFSETQ. The CDR3 extends over 16 amino acids. CDR3 region: CASSLGAGGDDTEAFF. The CDR3 nucleotides are TGCGCCAGCAGCTTGGGGGCAGGGGGCGACGACACTGAAGCTTTCTTT. The whole variable domain, filled in from reference TRBV5-1 and TRBJ1-1, reads KAGVTQTPRYLIKTRGQQVTLSCSPISGHRSVSWYQQTPGQGLQFLFEYFSETQRNKGNFPGRFSGRQFSNSRSEMNVSTLELGDSALYLCASSLGAGGDDTEAFFGQGTRLTVV.

The gene calls are TRBV2 and TRBJ1-2; possible D gene TRBD1, 5 bases. Looked up from germline, CDR1 is SNHLY and CDR2 is FYNNEI. The CDR3 totals 13 residues. Deletions cut 0 bases from V and 8 bases from J, with 10 bases between. In DNA, the CDR3 is TGTGCCAGCAGTGAAGCGGGGCGTGGGGGCTACACCTTC. Its protein product is CASSEAGRGGYTF. Full variable domain (remainder filled in from reference TRBV2 and TRBJ1-2): EPEVTQTPSHQVTQMGQEVILRCVPISNHLYFYWYRQILGQKVEFLVSFYNNEISEKSEIFDDQFSVERPDGSNFTLKIRSTKLEDSAMYFCASSEAGRGGYTFGSGTRLTVV.

CDR3 bases: TGTGCCAGCAGCTCAAGGGGGGGGCTCAATCAGCCCCAGCATTTT. As protein: CASSSRGGLNQPQHF. The rearrangement uses TRBV7-2 and TRBJ1-5; TRBD1 is a possible D gene (6 bases). The CDR3 consists of 15 residues. Germline CDR1 and CDR2: SGHTA and FQGNSA. Trimming took 4 bases from V and 3 from J, leaving 13 bases between them.

The chain has TRBV5-6 and TRBJ1-6; no definite D call. Trimming took off 3 bases at V and 0 bases at J, with 13 bases between the two ends. Looked up from germline, CDR1 is SGHDT and CDR2 is YYEEEE. This CDR3 region has 17 residues. The CDR3 loop reads CASSSSRLSSYNSPLHF. Here the CDR3 DNA reads TGTGCCAGCAGCTCGTCCAGGCTGAGCTCCTATAATTCACCCCTCCACTTT.

The chain has TRBV6-1 and TRBJ1-4; the D is unclear. Trimming took off 8 bases at V and 7 bases at J, with 8 bases between the two ends. There are 11 residues in the CDR3. Germline lookup yields CDR1 MNHNS and CDR2 SASEGT. As DNA, the CDR3 is TGTGCCAGCGGGGAGCTTGAAAAACTGTTTTTT. Translation gives CASGELEKLFF.

The rearrangement links TRBV9 to TRBJ1-2, with 7 bases matching TRBD1. CDR3 size: 14 residues. The J segment lost 8 bases and the V segment lost 2 bases, leaving 9 bases of the junction unmatched. CDR1 and CDR2 (germline): SGDLS, YYNGEE. The DNA for the CDR3 is TGTGCCAGCAGCGTCGACAGGGATCCTGGCGGCTACACCTTC. This codes for CASSVDRDPGGYTF.

The chain joins TRBV7-9 to TRBJ1-2; D not resolved. Germline CDR1 reads SEHNR; CDR2 reads FQNEAQ (reference sequence). The ends were cut back, 1 base at V and 0 bases at J, with 6 bases in the middle. This CDR3 has 14 residues. This chain's CDR3 is CASSLVATNYGYTF. CDR3 coding DNA: TGTGCCAGCAGCTTAGTGGCAACTAACTATGGCTACACCTTC.

J is TRBJ2-2 and V is TRBV5-6; D is ambiguous. The V gene's germline CDR1 is SGHDT and CDR2 YYEEEE. Between the trimmed V and J ends, which lost 3 bases and 2 bases, there was a span of 14 bases. The CDR3 covers 16 residues. The CDR3 here is CASSWWAGTNTGELFF. CDR3 DNA: TGTGCCAGCAGCTGGTGGGCAGGAACCAACACCGGGGAGCTGTTTTTT.

The chain has TRBV23-1 and TRBJ2-7; no clear D. TRBV23-1 is flagged as an ORF with uncertain function. V lost 8 bases and J lost 7, with 24 bases in between. There are 15 residues in the CDR3. CDR3 protein: CASRTSQPKDGEQYF. The DNA for the CDR3 is TGCGCCAGCCGAACGTCTCAACCCAAAGACGGGGAGCAGTACTTC.

The CDR3 spells CASGENAHQPQHF. The CDR3 nucleotides are TGTGCCAGTGGGGAGAATGCCCATCAGCCCCAGCATTTT. V gene TRBV19 combines with J gene TRBJ1-5; D uncertain. CDR1 is LNHDA and CDR2 is SQIVND in the germline V gene (reference sequence). V was trimmed by 8 bases and J by 5 bases, leaving 13 bases between them. This CDR3 contains 13 residues.

The gene calls are TRBV18 and TRBJ2-7; possibly TRBD1 for D (6 bases). In germline, CDR1 is KGHSH, CDR2 LQKENI. V lost 1 base, J lost 7 bases, and 17 bases lay in between. The CDR3 contains 15 residues. The CDR3 protein is CASSPLGAGTGEQYF. The CDR3 coding sequence is TGTGCCAGCTCACCACTGGGGGCAGGGACGGGAGAGCAGTACTTC.

The chain links TRBV7-6 to TRBJ2-1; 10 bases line up with TRBD2. This CDR3 spans 14 amino acids. Per the germline V gene, CDR1 is SGHVS and CDR2 is FNYEAQ. V trimming: 6 bases; J trimming: 5 bases; junction bases outside the gene matches: 4. Here the CDR3 DNA reads TGTGCCAGCAGGAGCGGGGGGGTAGACAATGAGCAGTTCTTC. It specifies CASRSGGVDNEQFF.

This chain uses TRBV2 with TRBJ1-5; 7 bases map to TRBD1. The CDR3 is 14 amino acids. Per the germline V gene, CDR1 is SNHLY and CDR2 is FYNNEI. J lost 2 bases, V lost 6 bases, and 4 bases had no gene match. CDR3 region: CASRPGQRNQPQHF. DNA for the CDR3: TGTGCCAGCAGACCGGGACAGCGCAATCAGCCCCAGCATTTT.

In DNA, the CDR3 is TGCGCCAGCAGTGAGATGAACGCAGGGTCGGGCACTGAAGCTTTCTTT. This codes for CASSEMNAGSGTEAFF. The rearrangement uses TRBV10-2 and TRBJ1-1; possible D gene TRBD1, 5 bases. Germline CDR1 and CDR2: WSHSY and SAAADI. This CDR3 has 16 amino acids. The V end was cut by 2 bases, the J end by 4 bases, with 17 bases between.

The chain has TRBV4-1 and TRBJ1-1; D gene uncertain. This CDR3 contains 14 residues. The V gene's germline CDR1 is MGHRA and CDR2 YSYEKL. The V and J ends lost 4 bases and 1 base respectively, with 10 bases between them. The CDR3 DNA follows: TGCGCCAGCAGCCGAGCCAGCGGGAACACTGAAGCTTTCTTT. Encoded protein: CASSRASGNTEAFF.

V is TRBV18 and J is TRBJ1-5; no firm D call. V was pared by 2 bases and J by 1 base, with 6 bases between. The length of the CDR3 is 14 residues. Germline V CDR1 and CDR2: KGHSH, LQKENI. The CDR3 DNA reads as TGTGCCAGCTCACCAGACATGAGCAATCAGCCCCAGCATTTT. Protein: CASSPDMSNQPQHF.

The chain is built from TRBV30 and TRBJ2-1; 11 bases match TRBD2. V lost 3 bases to trimming and J lost 9 bases; unmatched junction nucleotides: 10. The CDR3 covers 15 residues. Germline V gives CDR1 GTSNPN, CDR2 SVGIG (reference sequence). The CDR3 spells CAWRGVAGGGGEQFF. CDR3 nucleotides: TGTGCCTGGAGAGGGGTAGCGGGGGGGGGTGGTGAGCAGTTCTTC.

The gene calls are TRBV7-9 and TRBJ2-7, with 8 bases that match TRBD2. The germline CDR1 and CDR2 sequences are SEHNR and FQNEAQ (reference sequence). Trimming at V came to 5 bases and at J to 4 bases, leaving 4 bases not matched to a gene. CDR3 size: 13 residues. The CDR3 region is CASSIRGGYEQYF. CDR3 DNA: TGTGCCAGCAGCATTCGGGGGGGGTACGAGCAGTACTTC.